This T cell receptor (beta chain) is from a study of glioma-infiltrating T cells after dendritic cell vaccination. The time point is: after dendritic cell vaccination, including at tumor progression/relapse. The assay was immunoSEQ multiplex PCR, and TCRdb's table has in-frame clones only and misses some. Among about 65,000 clones listed, more than 75% were seen once. This CDR3 region has 13 residues. V lost 6 bases and J lost 0, with 8 bases in between. Per the germline V gene, CDR1 is SQVTM and CDR2 is ANQGSEA. This receptor was taken from a human donor with glioblastoma. The sequencing used blood, collected after dendritic cell vaccination. The chain has TRBV29-1 and TRBJ1-4; D is possibly TRBD1 (5 bases). This CDR3 reads CSVTGATNEKLFF. CDR3 DNA: TGCAGCGTCACAGGTGCAACTAATGAAAAACTGTTTTTT.